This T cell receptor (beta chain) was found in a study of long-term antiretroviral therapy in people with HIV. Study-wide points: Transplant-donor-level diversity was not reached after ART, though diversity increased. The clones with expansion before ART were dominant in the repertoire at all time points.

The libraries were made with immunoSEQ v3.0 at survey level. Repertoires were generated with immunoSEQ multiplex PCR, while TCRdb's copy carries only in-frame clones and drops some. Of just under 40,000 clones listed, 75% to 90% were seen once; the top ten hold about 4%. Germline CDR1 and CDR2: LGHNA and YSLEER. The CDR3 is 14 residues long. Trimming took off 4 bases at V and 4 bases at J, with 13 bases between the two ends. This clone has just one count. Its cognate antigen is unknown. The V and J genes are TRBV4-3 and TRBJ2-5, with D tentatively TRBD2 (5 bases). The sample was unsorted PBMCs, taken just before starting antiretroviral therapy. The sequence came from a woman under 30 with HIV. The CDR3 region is CASSRWRSPETQYF. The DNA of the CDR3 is TGCGCCAGCAGCCGGTGGAGGTCCCCAGAGACCCAGTACTTC.